A single sample is the source of the 32 T cell receptor beta chains below, sequenced in a study of blood T cell repertoires in COVID-19 (dated by TCRdb to 2020 to 2021). Library creation used the immunoSEQ multiplex PCR assay. TCRdb holds this immuneACCESS table with in-frame rearrangements only. Some clones are missing; in checked studies, unresolved V genes explain under half, and the rest has no known cause. The sample table lists about 200,000 clones, about 82% of them with a count of one. Together, the top ten hold less than 11% of the sample. Specimen: peripheral blood. These receptors originate from a woman aged 80 or over with acute or convalescent COVID-19.

This chain joins TRBV11-2 and TRBJ2-1; TRBD2 matches at 7 bases. Trimming cost V 4 bases and J 0 bases; bases outside gene matches: 9. The CDR3 contains 17 residues. Germline lookup yields CDR1 SGHAT and CDR2 FQNNGV. The CDR3 is CASSSRLTGGSYNEQFF. The DNA of the CDR3 is TGTGCCAGCAGCTCGAGACTCACGGGAGGCTCCTACAATGAGCAGTTCTTC.

The chain couples TRBV7-9 to TRBJ2-1; tentatively, D is TRBD1 (6 bases). The CDR3 extends over 12 amino acids. Trimming stripped 3 bases from V and 8 bases from J, with 8 bases between. The germline gives CDR1 SEHNR, CDR2 FQNEAQ (reference sequence). The CDR3 DNA follows: TGTGCCAGCAGCTTCACAGGGCATGAGCAGTTCTTC. It specifies CASSFTGHEQFF.

This clone was seen just once. The rearrangement uses TRBV30 and TRBJ1-6, with TRBD1 as a possible D gene (5 bases). The ends were cut back, 1 base at V and 0 bases at J, with 16 bases in the middle. CDR1 and CDR2 (germline): GTSNPN, SVGIG (reference sequence). The CDR3 is 18 amino acids. The CDR3: CAWSGSPGLSSYNSPLHF. The CDR3 nucleotides are TGTGCCTGGAGTGGATCACCGGGACTTAGCTCCTATAATTCACCCCTCCACTTT.

The table lists this clone with a count of one. This chain joins TRBV6-5 and TRBJ2-3; D perhaps matches TRBD2 (6 bases). The CDR3 extends over 15 amino acids. Trimming cost V 6 bases and J 0 bases, with 13 bases left between them. Germline V gene data show CDR1 as MNHEY and CDR2 as SVGAGI. CDR3 region: CASSRLGGSTDTQYF. The CDR3, as DNA: TGTGCCAGCAGCCGACTAGGAGGGAGCACAGATACGCAGTATTTT.

V is TRBV14 and J is TRBJ2-7; 9 nucleotides align to TRBD1. The ends lost 4 bases at V and 2 bases at J; junction bases unmatched: 12. Germline V lookup: CDR1 SGHDN, CDR2 FVKESK. The length of the CDR3 is 17 residues. DNA of the CDR3: TGTGCCAGCAGCCCTCAGTATGGGACAGGGAACCCCTACGAGCAGTACTTC. Translated: CASSPQYGTGNPYEQYF.

This sequence joins TRBV7-9 and TRBJ1-4; D remains ambiguous. The CDR3 contains 13 residues. CDR1 is SEHNR, CDR2 FQNEAQ, per germline (reference sequence). Deletions cut 5 bases from V and 15 bases from J, with 19 bases between. This CDR3 is CASSRGLIEIVFF. CDR3 nucleotides: TGTGCCAGCAGCAGAGGCCTTATTGAAATCGTGTTTTTT. Variable domain in full (rest from reference TRBV7-9 and TRBJ1-4): DTGVSQNPRHKITKRGQNVTFRCDPISEHNRLYWYRQTLGQGPEFLTYFQNEAQLEKSRLLSDRFSAERPKGSFSTLEIQRTEQGDSAMYLCASSRGLIEIVFFGSGTQLSVL.

V gene TRBV12-3 or TRBV12-4 combines with J gene TRBJ2-3; D uncertain. With 5 bases removed from V and 6 bases from J, the gap between germline ends came to 9 bases. This CDR3 has 12 amino acids. The CDR3 bases are TGTGCCAGCAGTCCCTACGGGGATACGCAGTATTTT. Its translation: CASSPYGDTQYF.

The chain employs TRBV18 and TRBJ1-2; D not resolved. The CDR3 runs to 15 residues. The V and J ends lost 1 base and 3 bases respectively, with 12 bases between them. Germline V gene sequence: CDR1 KGHSH, CDR2 LQKENI. CDR3 amino acids: CASSPRAGHHYGYTF. The CDR3 DNA is TGTGCCAGCTCACCACGCGCGGGCCATCACTATGGCTACACCTTC.

The chain employs TRBV4-2 and TRBJ2-1, with 14 positions matching TRBD2. Trimming took 8 bases from V and 7 from J; bases not matched to a gene: 7. CDR3 length equals 15 residues. Germline CDR1 reads LGHNA; CDR2 reads YNFKEQ. In DNA form, the CDR3 reads TGTGCCAGCCGCGCAGGACTAGCGGGGGGAAATGAGCAGTTCTTC. This gives the protein CASRAGLAGGNEQFF.

This clone was observed a few times. This chain uses TRBV5-1 with TRBJ1-1, with TRBD1 matching over 7 bases. Germline CDR1 and CDR2: SGHRS and YFSETQ. With V trimmed by 1 base and J by 4 bases, 10 bases remained unmatched. The CDR3 has 16 amino acids. The CDR3 loop is CASSLPPAGGGTEAFF. DNA for the CDR3: TGCGCCAGCAGCTTGCCACCGGCAGGGGGTGGCACTGAAGCTTTCTTT.

This chain links TRBV4-1 with TRBJ1-5; TRBD1 matches at 7 bases. Trimming cost V 0 bases and J 3 bases; bases outside gene matches: 5. Germline V gene lookup returns CDR1 MGHRA and CDR2 YSYEKL. The CDR3 loop spans 16 amino acids. CDR3 nucleotide sequence: TGCGCCAGCAGCCAAGATACAGGGGCGATCAATCAGCCCCAGCATTTT. Its protein product is CASSQDTGAINQPQHF.

The chain links TRBV6-5 to TRBJ2-1, with D maybe TRBD1 (5 bases). Germline V gene sequence: CDR1 MNHEY, CDR2 SVGAGI. The germline V and J ends were trimmed by 8 bases and 3 bases, with 8 bases remaining between them. The CDR3 extends over 12 amino acids. CDR3 residues: CASSTVYNEQFF. The CDR3 nucleotides are TGTGCCAGCTCGACAGTCTACAATGAGCAGTTCTTC.

This chain connects TRBV5-1 to TRBJ1-3; 10 bases are shared with TRBD1. The germline gives CDR1 SGHRS, CDR2 YFSETQ. CDR3 length: 15 amino acids. The V segment lost 3 bases and the J segment 8 bases; nucleotides outside the gene matches: 8. DNA of the CDR3: TGCGCCAGCAGCTCCGGGACAGGGGTCGGTCACACCATATATTTT. This encodes CASSSGTGVGHTIYF. The full variable domain, completed using reference TRBV5-1 and TRBJ1-3, is KAGVTQTPRYLIKTRGQQVTLSCSPISGHRSVSWYQQTPGQGLQFLFEYFSETQRNKGNFPGRFSGRQFSNSRSEMNVSTLELGDSALYLCASSSGTGVGHTIYFGEGSWLTVV.

This clone turned up a few times. The rearrangement joins TRBV6-5 to TRBJ2-2; the match to TRBD2 covers 7 bases. V was clipped by 8 bases and J by 4 bases; unmatched bases: 10. This CDR3 is 15 amino acids long. The germline V gene encodes CDR1 MNHEY and CDR2 SVGAGI. CDR3 nucleotides: TGTGCCAGCCGACGGGGGAGGGTTGGCACCGGGGAGCTGTTTTTT. The encoded protein is CASRRGRVGTGELFF.

This clone was seen a single time. CDR3 sequence (DNA): TGTGCCAGCAGACCGCCTACAGGGAACACTGAAGCTTTCTTT. Its protein product is CASRPPTGNTEAFF. The chain recombines TRBV28 with TRBJ1-1; TRBD1 might be the D (5 bases). CDR1 MDHEN and CDR2 SYDVKM come from the germline V gene. The CDR3 spans 14 residues. Trimming removed 6 bases from V and 1 base from J, with 12 bases in between.

This chain links TRBV15 with TRBJ2-7; TRBD1 aligns across 11 bases. Germline V gives CDR1 LNHNV, CDR2 YYDKDF (reference sequence). This CDR3 comprises 16 residues. The V gene end was trimmed by 1 base and the J gene end by 0 bases; junction bases not matched to a gene: 2. This chain's CDR3 is CATSRGTGGPSYEQYF. The CDR3 coding sequence is TGTGCCACCAGCAGAGGGACAGGGGGCCCCTCCTACGAGCAGTACTTC.

Comment on this clone: Sequence at one end of the junction differs from germline and may be a read error. The chain links TRBV6-6 to TRBJ2-1, with 7 nucleotides matching TRBD2. The CDR3 totals 14 residues. Germline CDR1 is MNHNY and CDR2 is SVGAGI (reference sequence). CDR3 sequence reads: CANSYRGRADEQFF. DNA for the CDR3: TGTGCCAACAGTTATCGGGGGAGGGCCGATGAGCAGTTCTTC.

The rearrangement links TRBV19 to TRBJ1-6; a weak D match, TRBD1 (6 bases). Germline CDR1 and CDR2: LNHDA and SQIVND (reference sequence). Between the trimmed V and J ends, which lost 7 bases and 5 bases, there was a span of 15 bases. This CDR3 spans 15 amino acids. DNA of the CDR3: TGTGCCAGTAAATCAGGACAGCTGAATAATTCACCCCTCCACTTT. This translates into CASKSGQLNNSPLHF.

This clone was counted only a few times. This sequence joins TRBV28 and TRBJ1-2; D unresolved. The CDR3 has 14 amino acids. The V gene lost 7 bases and the J gene lost 0 bases, with 12 bases spanning the gap. The germline gives CDR1 MDHEN, CDR2 SYDVKM. In DNA, the CDR3 is TGTGCCAGCACAATACACCTGTCTAACTATGGCTACACCTTC. Residues: CASTIHLSNYGYTF.

The chain links TRBV28 to TRBJ1-5; 7 bases align to TRBD1. With 8 bases clipped from V and 4 bases from J, the junction kept 2 bases outside the gene matches. CDR3 length: 12 amino acids. Germline loops: CDR1 MDHEN, CDR2 SYDVKM. The CDR3 DNA reads TGTGCCAGCCCGGACAGGAATCAGCCCCAGCATTTT. It specifies CASPDRNQPQHF.

Here the CDR3 DNA reads TGTGCCAGAAGCTTAGAAGCCCGGACAGTGCTTCAGCCCCAGCATTTT. It is translated as CARSLEARTVLQPQHF. This chain joins TRBV7-5 and TRBJ1-5; TRBD1 was called by the table and not checked on the DNA. TRBV7-5 is assigned pseudogene status. The CDR3 runs to 16 residues.

The chain combines TRBV6-2 or TRBV6-3 with TRBJ1-2, with a tentative D call TRBD1 (6 bases). V was cut by 0 bases and J by 6 bases, with 17 bases left in between. The V gene's germline CDR1 is MNHEY and CDR2 SVGEGT. The CDR3 totals 16 residues. CDR3 coding DNA: TGTGCCAGCAGTTACTCAGGACAGCGGCTGAAAAATGGCTACACCTTC. As protein: CASSYSGQRLKNGYTF.

The genes are TRBV15 and TRBJ1-4; TRBD1 matches at 7 bases. The CDR3 length is 15 residues. With 0 bases clipped from V and 10 bases from J, the junction kept 8 bases outside the gene matches. CDR1 is LNHNV, CDR2 YYDKDF, per germline (reference sequence). The CDR3 here is CATSRDLGGSVKLFF. The CDR3 DNA follows: TGTGCCACCAGCAGAGATTTAGGGGGCTCGGTAAAACTGTTTTTT.

This clone was seen a single time. V is TRBV6-2 or TRBV6-3 and J is TRBJ1-5; 10 bases fit TRBD1. Germline CDR1 is MNHEY and CDR2 is SVGEGT. CDR3 length equals 15 residues. The junction had 5 bases not matched to a gene; V was cut back by 5 bases and J by 4 bases. The DNA for the CDR3 is TGTGCCAGCAGTACGTGGGACAGGGGAAATCAGCCCCAGCATTTT. Protein product: CASSTWDRGNQPQHF.

The chain links TRBV27 to TRBJ1-1; D is undetermined. Germline V gene data show CDR1 as MNHEY and CDR2 as SMNVEV (reference sequence). Trimming took off 9 bases at V and 5 bases at J, with 19 bases between the two ends. The length of the CDR3 is 14 residues. DNA for the CDR3: TGTGCCAGTATGCGGGCTCCCCACAATACTGAAGCTTTCTTT. The encoded protein is CASMRAPHNTEAFF.

The chain recombines TRBV27 with TRBJ2-3; TRBD2 aligns across 11 bases. This CDR3 region has 17 residues. CDR1 and CDR2 (germline): MNHEY, SMNVEV (reference sequence). With V trimmed by 4 bases and J by 8 bases, 14 bases remained unmatched. CDR3 in amino acids: CASSSPTSGTPPGTQYF. The CDR3 DNA sequence: TGTGCCAGCAGTTCTCCGACTAGCGGGACGCCCCCCGGTACGCAGTATTTT.

V is TRBV2 and J is TRBJ2-5; 12 bases agree with TRBD2. Germline V gene lookup returns CDR1 SNHLY and CDR2 FYNNEI. The V gene end was trimmed by 8 bases and the J gene end by 4 bases; junction bases not matched to a gene: 8. The CDR3 runs 15 residues. The CDR3 reads CASVGLAGTGETQYF. In DNA form, the CDR3 reads TGTGCCAGCGTCGGACTAGCGGGGACGGGAGAGACCCAGTACTTC.

Only a few counts were recorded for this clone. The chain recombines TRBV30 with TRBJ2-1; a possible D gene is TRBD1 (5 bases). Germline V gene sequence: CDR1 GTSNPN, CDR2 SVGIG (reference sequence). Trimming shortened V by 4 bases and J by 8 bases, and 18 bases separated the two germline ends. There are 14 residues in the CDR3. The CDR3 nucleotides read TGTGCCTGGACTATGGGGCCGCCTCAACATGAGCAGTTCTTC. Its protein is CAWTMGPPQHEQFF.

The table lists this clone with a few counts. The V call is TRBV30, the J call TRBJ1-1; maybe TRBD1 (5 bases). V gave up 4 bases and J gave up 2 bases, with 11 bases separating them. Looked up from germline, CDR1 is GTSNPN and CDR2 is SVGIG (reference sequence). The CDR3 runs to 13 residues. CDR3 sequence (DNA): TGTGCCTGGACAGGGTGGGGAAACACTGAAGCTTTCTTT. Its protein is CAWTGWGNTEAFF.

The chain is built from TRBV9 and TRBJ2-7; D is unresolved. CDR1 is SGDLS, CDR2 YYNGEE, per germline. Between the trimmed V and J ends, which lost 2 bases and 6 bases, there was a span of 12 bases. The CDR3 totals 13 residues. The CDR3 bases are TGTGCCAGCAGCGTTATTTACGGGTCCGAGCAGTACTTC. Its translation is CASSVIYGSEQYF.

The chain joins TRBV28 to TRBJ2-5, with D uncertain. The CDR3 consists of 13 residues. V lost 2 bases, J lost 2 bases, and 6 bases lay in between. Germline V CDR1 and CDR2: MDHEN, SYDVKM. CDR3 bases: TGTGCCAGCAGTTTAGCGGCGCAAGAGACCCAGTACTTC. Residues: CASSLAAQETQYF.

As regards this clone: An end of the junction differs from the germline gene, which may be a read error. The chain couples TRBV7-7 to TRBJ2-2, with TRBD1 matching over 8 bases. Germline assignment: CDR1 SSHAT and CDR2 FNYEAQ (reference sequence). This CDR3 region has 16 residues. The CDR3 DNA is TGTGCTAGCAGCTTAGGGACAGGATTAGGCACCGGGGAGCTGTTTTTT. Protein product: CASSLGTGLGTGELFF.